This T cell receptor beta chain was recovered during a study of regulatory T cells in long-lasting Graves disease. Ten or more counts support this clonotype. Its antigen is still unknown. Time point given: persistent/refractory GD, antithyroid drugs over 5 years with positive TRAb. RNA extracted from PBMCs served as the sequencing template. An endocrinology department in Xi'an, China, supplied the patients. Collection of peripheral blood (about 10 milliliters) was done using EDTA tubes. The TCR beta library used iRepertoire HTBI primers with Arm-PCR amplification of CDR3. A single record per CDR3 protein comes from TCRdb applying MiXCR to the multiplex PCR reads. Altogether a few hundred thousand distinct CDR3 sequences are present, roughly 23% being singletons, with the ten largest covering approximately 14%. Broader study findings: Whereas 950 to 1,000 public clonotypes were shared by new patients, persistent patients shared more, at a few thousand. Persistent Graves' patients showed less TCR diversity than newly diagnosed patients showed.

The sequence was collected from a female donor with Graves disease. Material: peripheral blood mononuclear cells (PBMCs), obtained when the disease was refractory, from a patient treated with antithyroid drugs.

For the CDR3, the DNA is TGTGCCAGCAGTTTAGGACGCCGGGGCCATCAGCCCCAGCATTTT. This sequence encodes CASSLGRRGHQPQHF. This chain connects TRBV12-3 or TRBV12-4 to TRBJ1-5; D is possibly TRBD1 (5 bases). V shed 1 base and J shed 5 bases, with 12 bases lying between them. The CDR3 loop spans 15 amino acids.